Below are 10 T cell receptor beta chains sequenced from a single sample in a study of shared clonotypes between healthy human individuals (TCRdb year 2020). Libraries were made using the immunoSEQ multiplex PCR assay. In its TCRdb copy, this immuneACCESS table keeps in-frame sequences only and misses some clones. Where compared with another copy, unresolved V genes explain less than half of these, and the others have no known cause. This sample lists about 700,000 clones; about 90% were detected once. The top ten clonotypes cover approximately 24% of the sample. CD8 naive samples were obtained by positive selection for CCR7 among CD45RO-negative cells, yielding a CD45RA+CCR7+ population from which TemRA cells were excluded. Sequenced: naive CD8+ T cells sorted from blood. The sample's cell subset or site label is to be understood as: CD45RA+CCR7+. Receptors were obtained from a man aged 25 to 45 in good health.

The rearrangement links TRBV2 to TRBJ2-7; D is perhaps TRBD2 (5 bases). Trimming shortened V by 6 bases and J by 3 bases, and 9 bases separated the two germline ends. CDR1 is SNHLY and CDR2 is FYNNEI in the germline V gene. This CDR3 comprises 12 residues. The DNA of the CDR3 is TGTGCCAGCAGACTAGAGCTCTACGAGCAGTACTTC. Its translation: CASRLELYEQYF. Filled out from reference TRBV2 and TRBJ2-7, the complete variable domain reads EPEVTQTPSHQVTQMGQEVILRCVPISNHLYFYWYRQILGQKVEFLVSFYNNEISEKSEIFDDQFSVERPDGSNFTLKIRSTKLEDSAMYFCASRLELYEQYFGPGTRLTVT.

The J gene is TRBJ2-2, the V gene TRBV7-9; 7 bases are a match to TRBD1. This CDR3 contains 18 residues. Trimming removed 5 bases from V and 7 bases from J; junction bases left unmatched: 19. CDR1 and CDR2 (germline): SEHNR, FQNEAQ (reference sequence). The CDR3: CASSLNPTGTARGGELFF. CDR3 DNA: TGTGCCAGCAGCCTCAACCCGACAGGGACGGCCCGGGGCGGGGAGCTGTTTTTT.

The gene calls are TRBV7-8 and TRBJ1-2, with TRBD1 identical over 12 bases. The CDR3 contains 19 residues. Germline CDR1 and CDR2: SGHVS and FQNEAQ. J lost 3 bases, V lost 2 bases, and 13 bases had no gene match. The CDR3 bases are TGTGCCAGCAGCTTACCCCGCCGGGGACAGGGGGCCCGGGACTATGGCTACACCTTC. Translating it yields CASSLPRRGQGARDYGYTF.

This chain connects TRBV29-1 to TRBJ2-7, with 11 nucleotides matching TRBD1. CDR3 length: 15 residues. V lost 5 bases to trimming and J lost 3 bases; unmatched junction nucleotides: 9. Germline CDR1 is SQVTM and CDR2 is ANQGSEA. CDR3 loop: CSVHPVGTGGYEQYF. The CDR3 coding sequence is TGCAGCGTTCATCCTGTCGGGACAGGGGGCTACGAGCAGTACTTC.

The chain has TRBV15 and TRBJ2-5; TRBD2 aligns across 8 bases. The CDR3 consists of 17 residues. The germline CDR1 and CDR2 sequences are LNHNV and YYDKDF (reference sequence). With 0 bases clipped from V and 2 bases from J, the junction kept 8 bases outside the gene matches. The CDR3 loop reads CATSRDGLAGLQETQYF. In DNA, the CDR3 is TGTGCCACCAGCAGAGATGGGCTAGCGGGCCTACAAGAGACCCAGTACTTC.

As DNA, the CDR3 is TGTGCCAGCAGCCTACTAGCGGGAGGCCCGGTGAGAAACTACGAGCAGTACTTC. It codes for CASSLLAGGPVRNYEQYF. The V call is TRBV7-2, the J call TRBJ2-7; TRBD2 aligns across 12 bases. With V trimmed by 5 bases and J by 3 bases, 14 bases remained unmatched. The CDR3 sequence is 18 residues long. Germline loops: CDR1 SGHTA, CDR2 FQGNSA.

V gene TRBV9 combines with J gene TRBJ1-5; TRBD1 might be the D (6 bases). The CDR3 length is 15 residues. The germline CDR1 and CDR2 sequences are SGDLS and YYNGEE. Trimming took off 3 bases at V and 4 bases at J, with 14 bases between the two ends. Here the CDR3 DNA reads TGTGCCAGCAGCGAAGGGGGGGAGCCGAATCAGCCCCAGCATTTT. Protein: CASSEGGEPNQPQHF.

The chain is built from TRBV27 and TRBJ2-7, with 9 positions matching TRBD1. CDR1 and CDR2 (germline): MNHEY, SMNVEV (reference sequence). V shed 4 bases and J 4 bases; nucleotides not matched to a gene: 8. The CDR3 consists of 15 residues. The CDR3 region is CASSWTGQGGYEQYF. In nucleotides, the CDR3 is TGTGCCAGCAGTTGGACGGGACAGGGTGGTTACGAGCAGTACTTC.

This chain joins TRBV6-1 and TRBJ2-5, with no clear D. V was shortened by 6 bases and J by 7 bases, with 9 bases between the two germline ends. The CDR3 spans 11 residues. CDR1 is MNHNS, CDR2 SASEGT, per germline. CDR3 in DNA: TGTGCCAGCAGGGGTTGGGGGACCCAGTACTTC. Encoded protein: CASRGWGTQYF.

This clone was seen a single time. Other DNA sequences in the same sample also yield this CDR3. This rearrangement joins TRBV6-1 to TRBJ2-7; 9 bases match TRBD1. The CDR3 totals 14 residues. Looked up from germline, CDR1 is MNHNS and CDR2 is SASEGT. With V trimmed by 4 bases and J by 2 bases, 3 bases remained unmatched. In nucleotides, the CDR3 is TGTGCCAGCAGTGTGGGACAGGGCCCCTACGAGCAGTACTTC. Amino acids: CASSVGQGPYEQYF.